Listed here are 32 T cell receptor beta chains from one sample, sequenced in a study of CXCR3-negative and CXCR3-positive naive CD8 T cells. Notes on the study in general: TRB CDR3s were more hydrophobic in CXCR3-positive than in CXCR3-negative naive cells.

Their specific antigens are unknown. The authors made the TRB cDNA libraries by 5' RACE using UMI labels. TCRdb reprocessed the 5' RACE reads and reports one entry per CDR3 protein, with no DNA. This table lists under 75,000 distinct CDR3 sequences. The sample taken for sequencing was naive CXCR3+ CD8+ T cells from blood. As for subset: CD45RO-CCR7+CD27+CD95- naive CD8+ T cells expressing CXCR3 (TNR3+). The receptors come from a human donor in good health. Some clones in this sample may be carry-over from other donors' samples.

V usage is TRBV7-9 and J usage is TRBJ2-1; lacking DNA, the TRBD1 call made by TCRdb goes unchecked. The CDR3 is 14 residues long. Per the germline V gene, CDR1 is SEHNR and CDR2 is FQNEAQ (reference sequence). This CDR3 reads CASSPGQSYNEQFF.

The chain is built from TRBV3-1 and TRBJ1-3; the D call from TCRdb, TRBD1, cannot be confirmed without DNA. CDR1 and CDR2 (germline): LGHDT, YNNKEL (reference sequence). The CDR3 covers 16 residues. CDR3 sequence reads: CASSAWTGGFGNTIYF.

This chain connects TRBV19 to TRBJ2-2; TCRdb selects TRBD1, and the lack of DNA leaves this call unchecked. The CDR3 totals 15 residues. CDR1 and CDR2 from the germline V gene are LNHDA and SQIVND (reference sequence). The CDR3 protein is CASTPAAGYTGELFF.

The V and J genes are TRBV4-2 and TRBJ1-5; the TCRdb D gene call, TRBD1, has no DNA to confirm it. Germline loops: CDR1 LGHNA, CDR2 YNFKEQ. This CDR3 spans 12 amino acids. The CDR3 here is CASSAGDQPQHF.

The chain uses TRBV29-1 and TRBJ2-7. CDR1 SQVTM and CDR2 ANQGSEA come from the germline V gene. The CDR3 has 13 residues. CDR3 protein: CSVETQVPYEQYF.

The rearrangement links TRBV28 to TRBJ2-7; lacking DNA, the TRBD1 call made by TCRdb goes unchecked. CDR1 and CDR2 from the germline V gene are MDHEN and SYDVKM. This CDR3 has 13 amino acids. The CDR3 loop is CASSYRVAYEQYF.

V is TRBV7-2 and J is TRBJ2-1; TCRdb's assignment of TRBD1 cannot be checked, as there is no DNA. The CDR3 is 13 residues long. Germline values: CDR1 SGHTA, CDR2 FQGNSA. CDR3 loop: CASSFGWGYEQFF.

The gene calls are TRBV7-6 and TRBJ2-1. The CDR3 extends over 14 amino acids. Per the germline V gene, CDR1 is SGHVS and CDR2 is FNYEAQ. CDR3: CASSLDTSYNEQFF.

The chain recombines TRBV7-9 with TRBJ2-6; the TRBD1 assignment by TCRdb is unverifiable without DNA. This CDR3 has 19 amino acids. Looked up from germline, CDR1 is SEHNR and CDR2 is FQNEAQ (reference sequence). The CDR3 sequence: CASSSPWGQGMAGANVLTF.

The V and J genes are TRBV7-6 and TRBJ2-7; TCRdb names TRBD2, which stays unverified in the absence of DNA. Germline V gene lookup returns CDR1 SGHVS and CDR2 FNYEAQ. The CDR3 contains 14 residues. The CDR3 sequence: CASSPVDYSYEQYF.

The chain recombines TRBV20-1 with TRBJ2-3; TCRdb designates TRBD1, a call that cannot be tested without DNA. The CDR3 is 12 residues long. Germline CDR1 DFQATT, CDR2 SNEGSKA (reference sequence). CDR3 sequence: CSARDRDYPQYF.

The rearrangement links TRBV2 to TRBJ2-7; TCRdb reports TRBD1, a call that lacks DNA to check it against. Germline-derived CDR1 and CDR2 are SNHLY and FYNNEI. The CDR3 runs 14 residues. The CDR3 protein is CASSEARTLYEQYF.

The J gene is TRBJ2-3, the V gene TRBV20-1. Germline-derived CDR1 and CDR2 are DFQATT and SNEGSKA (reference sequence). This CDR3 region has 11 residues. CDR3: CSASMADTQYF.

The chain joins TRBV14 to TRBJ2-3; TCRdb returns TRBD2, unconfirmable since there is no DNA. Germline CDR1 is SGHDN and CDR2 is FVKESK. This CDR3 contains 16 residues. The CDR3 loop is CASSLVAGSPTDTQYF. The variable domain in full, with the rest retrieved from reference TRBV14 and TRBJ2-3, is EAGVTQFPSHSVIEKGQTVTLRCDPISGHDNLYWYRRVMGKEIKFLLHFVKESKQDESGMPNNRFLAERTGGTYSTLKVQPAELEDSGVYFCASSLVAGSPTDTQYFGPGTRLTVL.

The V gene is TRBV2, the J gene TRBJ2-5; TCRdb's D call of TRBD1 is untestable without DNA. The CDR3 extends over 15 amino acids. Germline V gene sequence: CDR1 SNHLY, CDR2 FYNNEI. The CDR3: CASDGQGMGKETQYF.

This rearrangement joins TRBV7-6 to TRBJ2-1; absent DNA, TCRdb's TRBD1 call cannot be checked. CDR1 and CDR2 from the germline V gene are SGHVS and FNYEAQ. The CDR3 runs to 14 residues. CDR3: CASSLGQGINEQFF.

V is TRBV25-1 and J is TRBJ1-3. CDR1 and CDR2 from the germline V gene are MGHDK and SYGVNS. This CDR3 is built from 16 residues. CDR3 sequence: CASSEFGSYSGNTIYF.

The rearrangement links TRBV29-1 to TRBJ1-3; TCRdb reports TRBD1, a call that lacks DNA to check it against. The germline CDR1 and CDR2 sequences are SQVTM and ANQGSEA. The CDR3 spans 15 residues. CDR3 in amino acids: CSVEGTGSSGNTIYF.

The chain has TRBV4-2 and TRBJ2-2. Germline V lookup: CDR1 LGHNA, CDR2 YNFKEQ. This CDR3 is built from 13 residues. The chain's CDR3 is CASSQSPGGELFF.

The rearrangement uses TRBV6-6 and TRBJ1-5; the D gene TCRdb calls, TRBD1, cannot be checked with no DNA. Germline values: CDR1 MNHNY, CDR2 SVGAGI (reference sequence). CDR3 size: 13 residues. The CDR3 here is CASKVQGGQPQHF.

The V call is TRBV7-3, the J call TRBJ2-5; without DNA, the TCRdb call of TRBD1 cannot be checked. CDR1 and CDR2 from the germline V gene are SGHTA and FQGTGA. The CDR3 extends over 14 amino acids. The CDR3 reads CASSSTGASETQYF.

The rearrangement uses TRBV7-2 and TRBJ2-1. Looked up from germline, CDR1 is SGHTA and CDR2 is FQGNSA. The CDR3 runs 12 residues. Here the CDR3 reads CASSLVSNEQFF. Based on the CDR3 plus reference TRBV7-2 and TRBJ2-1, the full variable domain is GAGVSQSPSNKVTEKGKDVELRCDPISGHTALYWYRQSLGQGLEFLIYFQGNSAPDKSGLPSDRFSAERTGGSVSTLTIQRTQQEDSAVYLCASSLVSNEQFFGPGTRLTVL.

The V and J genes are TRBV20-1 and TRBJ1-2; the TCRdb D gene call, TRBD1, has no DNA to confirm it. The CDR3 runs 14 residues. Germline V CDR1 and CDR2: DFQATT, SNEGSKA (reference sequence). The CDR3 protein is CSARDHTGGGGYTF.

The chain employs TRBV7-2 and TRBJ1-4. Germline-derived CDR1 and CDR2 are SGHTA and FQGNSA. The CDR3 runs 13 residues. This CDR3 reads CASSSWNNEKLFF.

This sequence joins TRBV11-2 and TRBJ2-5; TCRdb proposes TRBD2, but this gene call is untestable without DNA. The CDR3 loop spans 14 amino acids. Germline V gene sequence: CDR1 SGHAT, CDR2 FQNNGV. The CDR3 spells CASSSQPGGETQYF.

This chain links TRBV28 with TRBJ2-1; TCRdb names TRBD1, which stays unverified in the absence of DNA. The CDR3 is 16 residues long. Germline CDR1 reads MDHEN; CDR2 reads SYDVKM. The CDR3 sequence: CASSPFSRGDYNEQFF.

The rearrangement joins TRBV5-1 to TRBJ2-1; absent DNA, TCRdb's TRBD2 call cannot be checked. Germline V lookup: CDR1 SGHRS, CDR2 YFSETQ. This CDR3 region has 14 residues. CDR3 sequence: CASSPGLADNEQFF.

CDR3 loop: CASSLSRGVYEQYF. The gene calls are TRBV5-6 and TRBJ2-7. This CDR3 region has 14 residues. Germline CDR1 reads SGHDT; CDR2 reads YYEEEE. Combining the CDR3 with reference TRBV5-6 and TRBJ2-7 gives the whole variable domain DAGVTQSPTHLIKTRGQQVTLRCSPKSGHDTVSWYQQALGQGPQFIFQYYEEEERQRGNFPDRFSGHQFPNYSSELNVNALLLGDSALYLCASSLSRGVYEQYFGPGTRLTVT.

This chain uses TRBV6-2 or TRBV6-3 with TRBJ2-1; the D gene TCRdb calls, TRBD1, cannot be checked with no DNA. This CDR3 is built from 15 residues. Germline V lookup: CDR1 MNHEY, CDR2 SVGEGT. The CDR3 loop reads CASSYSMPPLHEQFF.

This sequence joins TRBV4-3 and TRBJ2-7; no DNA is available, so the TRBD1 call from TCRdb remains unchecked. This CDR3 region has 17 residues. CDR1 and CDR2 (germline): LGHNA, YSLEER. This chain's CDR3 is CASSQASGTASAYEQYF.

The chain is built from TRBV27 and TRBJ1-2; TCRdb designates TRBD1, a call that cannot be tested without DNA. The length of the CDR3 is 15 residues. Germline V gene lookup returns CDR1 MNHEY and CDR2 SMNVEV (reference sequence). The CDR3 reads CASSHAGDRNYGYTF.

CDR3 in amino acids: CASSLLSGLVFADTQYF. The genes are TRBV7-6 and TRBJ2-3; the TCRdb call, TRBD2, lacks DNA for checking. The CDR3 is made up of 17 amino acids. Germline assignment: CDR1 SGHVS and CDR2 FNYEAQ. Combining the CDR3 with reference TRBV7-6 and TRBJ2-3 gives the whole variable domain GAGVSQSPRYKVTKRGQDVALRCDPISGHVSLYWYRQALGQGPEFLTYFNYEAQQDKSGLPNDRFSAERPEGSISTLTIQRTEQRDSAMYRCASSLLSGLVFADTQYFGPGTRLTVL.